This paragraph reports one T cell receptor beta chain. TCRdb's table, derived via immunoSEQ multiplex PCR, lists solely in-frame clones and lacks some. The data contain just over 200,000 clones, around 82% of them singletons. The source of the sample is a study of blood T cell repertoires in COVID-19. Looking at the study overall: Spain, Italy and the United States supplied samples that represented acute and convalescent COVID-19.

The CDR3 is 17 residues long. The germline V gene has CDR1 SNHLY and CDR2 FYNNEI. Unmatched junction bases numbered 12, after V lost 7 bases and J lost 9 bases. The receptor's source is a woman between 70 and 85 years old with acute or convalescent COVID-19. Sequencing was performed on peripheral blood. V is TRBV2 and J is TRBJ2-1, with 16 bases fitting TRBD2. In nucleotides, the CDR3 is TGTGCCAGCACCCTATCCCCGGGACTAGCGGGAGGGGGTGAGCAGTTCTTC. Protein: CASTLSPGLAGGGEQFF.